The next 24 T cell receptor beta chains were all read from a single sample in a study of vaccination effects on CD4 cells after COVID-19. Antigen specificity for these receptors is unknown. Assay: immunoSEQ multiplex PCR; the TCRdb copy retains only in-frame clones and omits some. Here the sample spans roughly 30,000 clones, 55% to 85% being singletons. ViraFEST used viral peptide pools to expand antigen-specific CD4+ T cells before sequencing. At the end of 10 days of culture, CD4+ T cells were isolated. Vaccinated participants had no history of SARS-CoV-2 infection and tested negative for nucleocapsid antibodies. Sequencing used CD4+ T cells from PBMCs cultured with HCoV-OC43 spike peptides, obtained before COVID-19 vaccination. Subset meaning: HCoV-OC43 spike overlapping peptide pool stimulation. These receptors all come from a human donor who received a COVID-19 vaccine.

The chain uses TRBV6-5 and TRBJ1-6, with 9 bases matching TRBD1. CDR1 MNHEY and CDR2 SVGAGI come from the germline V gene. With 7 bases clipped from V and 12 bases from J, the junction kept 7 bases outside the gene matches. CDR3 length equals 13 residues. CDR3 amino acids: CASMRTGAGPLHF. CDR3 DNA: TGTGCCAGCATGCGGACAGGGGCTGGACCCCTCCACTTT.

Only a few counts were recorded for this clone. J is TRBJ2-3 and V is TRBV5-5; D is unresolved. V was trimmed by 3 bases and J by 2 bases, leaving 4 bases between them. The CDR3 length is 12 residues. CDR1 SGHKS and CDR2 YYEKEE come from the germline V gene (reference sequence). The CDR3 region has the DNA TGTGCCAGCAGCTCTTCCACAGATACGCAGTATTTT. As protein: CASSSSTDTQYF.

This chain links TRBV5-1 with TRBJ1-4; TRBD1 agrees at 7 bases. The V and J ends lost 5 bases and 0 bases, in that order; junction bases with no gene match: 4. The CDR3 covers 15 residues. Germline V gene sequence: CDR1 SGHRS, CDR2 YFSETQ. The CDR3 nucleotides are TGCGCCAGCAGTCTGGGACAGACAACTAATGAAAAACTGTTTTTT. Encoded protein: CASSLGQTTNEKLFF. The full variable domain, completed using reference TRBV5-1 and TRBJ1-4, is KAGVTQTPRYLIKTRGQQVTLSCSPISGHRSVSWYQQTPGQGLQFLFEYFSETQRNKGNFPGRFSGRQFSNSRSEMNVSTLELGDSALYLCASSLGQTTNEKLFFGSGTQLSVL.

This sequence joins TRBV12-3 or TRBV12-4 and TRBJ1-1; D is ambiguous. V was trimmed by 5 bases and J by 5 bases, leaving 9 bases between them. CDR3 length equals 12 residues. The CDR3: CASSLGKTEAFF. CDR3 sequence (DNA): TGTGCCAGCAGTCTTGGTAAGACTGAAGCTTTCTTT.

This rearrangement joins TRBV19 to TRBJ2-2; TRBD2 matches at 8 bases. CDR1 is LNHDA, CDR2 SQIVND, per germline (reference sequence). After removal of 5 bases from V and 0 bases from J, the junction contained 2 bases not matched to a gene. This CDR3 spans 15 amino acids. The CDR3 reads CASSRGGTNTGELFF. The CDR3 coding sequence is TGTGCCAGTAGTCGGGGGGGGACGAACACCGGGGAGCTGTTTTTT.

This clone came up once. The CDR3 loop is CASRPAGGTQVQYF. Written as DNA, the CDR3 is TGCGCCAGCCGCCCAGCGGGAGGTACCCAGGTCCAGTACTTC. The chain is built from TRBV10-2 and TRBJ2-5; 9 bases are shared with TRBD2. The germline gives CDR1 WSHSY, CDR2 SAAADI. V shed 8 bases, J shed 10 bases, and the junction held 14 bases outside the gene matches. The CDR3 loop spans 14 amino acids.

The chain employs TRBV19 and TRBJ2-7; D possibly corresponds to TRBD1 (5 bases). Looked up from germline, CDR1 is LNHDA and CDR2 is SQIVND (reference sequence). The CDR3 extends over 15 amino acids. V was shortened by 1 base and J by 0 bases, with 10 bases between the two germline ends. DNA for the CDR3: TGTGCCAGTAGTATAGCTCAGGGATTCTCCTACGAGCAGTACTTC. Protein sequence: CASSIAQGFSYEQYF.

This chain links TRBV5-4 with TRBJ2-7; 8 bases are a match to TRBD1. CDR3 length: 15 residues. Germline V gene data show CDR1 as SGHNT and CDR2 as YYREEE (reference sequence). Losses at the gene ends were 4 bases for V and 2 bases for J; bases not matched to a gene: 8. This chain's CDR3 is CASSPGGRGPYEQYF. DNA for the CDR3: TGTGCCAGCAGCCCAGGGGGCCGGGGCCCCTACGAGCAGTACTTC.

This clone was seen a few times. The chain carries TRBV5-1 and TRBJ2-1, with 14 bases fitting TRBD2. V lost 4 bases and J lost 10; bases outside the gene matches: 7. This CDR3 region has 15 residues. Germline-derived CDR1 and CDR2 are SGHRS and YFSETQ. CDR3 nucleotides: TGCGCCAGCAGCGGGACTAGCGGGAGAAGTGAGGAGCAGTTCTTC. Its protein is CASSGTSGRSEEQFF.

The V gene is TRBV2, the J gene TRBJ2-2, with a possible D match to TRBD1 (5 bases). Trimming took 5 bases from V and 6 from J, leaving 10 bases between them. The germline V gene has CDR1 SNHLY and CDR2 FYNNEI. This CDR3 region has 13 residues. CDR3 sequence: CASSSQGAGELFF. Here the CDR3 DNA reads TGTGCCAGCAGTTCTCAGGGCGCCGGGGAGCTGTTTTTT.

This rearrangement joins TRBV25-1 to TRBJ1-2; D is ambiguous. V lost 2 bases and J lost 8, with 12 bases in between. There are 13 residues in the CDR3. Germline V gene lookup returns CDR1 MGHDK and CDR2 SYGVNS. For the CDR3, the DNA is TGTGCCAGCAGTGAAGGCGGGGTTCTGGGCTACACCTTC. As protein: CASSEGGVLGYTF.

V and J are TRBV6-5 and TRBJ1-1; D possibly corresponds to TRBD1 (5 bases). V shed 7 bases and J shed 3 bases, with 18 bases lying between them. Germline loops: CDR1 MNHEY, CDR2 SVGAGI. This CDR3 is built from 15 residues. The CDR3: CASIPRGTFYTEAFF. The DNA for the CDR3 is TGTGCCAGCATCCCGAGAGGGACGTTTTACACTGAAGCTTTCTTT.

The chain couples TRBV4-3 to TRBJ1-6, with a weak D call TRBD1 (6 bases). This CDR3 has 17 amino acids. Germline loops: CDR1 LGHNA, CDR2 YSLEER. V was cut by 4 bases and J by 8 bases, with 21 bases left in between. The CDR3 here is CASSLNFWGANDSPLHF. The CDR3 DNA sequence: TGCGCCAGCAGCCTAAACTTTTGGGGGGCAAACGATTCACCCCTCCACTTT.

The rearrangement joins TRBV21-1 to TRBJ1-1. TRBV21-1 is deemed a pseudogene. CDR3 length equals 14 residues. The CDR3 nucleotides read TGTGCCAGCACCGGAACTTCTCGGGACACTGAAGCTTTCTTT. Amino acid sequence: CASTGTSRDTEAFF.

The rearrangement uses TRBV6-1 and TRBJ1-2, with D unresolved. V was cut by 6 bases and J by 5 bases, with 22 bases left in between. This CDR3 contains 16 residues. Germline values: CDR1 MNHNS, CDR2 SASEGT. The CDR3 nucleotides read TGTGCCAGCAGGGAAATAGGTGGCGGAGGTCCTTATGGCTACACCTTC. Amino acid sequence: CASREIGGGGPYGYTF.

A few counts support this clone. The CDR3 loop is CASRTDALPPGELFF. The DNA of the CDR3 is TGTGCCAGCAGAACCGATGCCCTGCCCCCCGGGGAGCTGTTTTTT. The V gene is TRBV6-5, the J gene TRBJ2-2, with D hard to call. This CDR3 has 15 residues. Germline V gene lookup returns CDR1 MNHEY and CDR2 SVGAGI. V gave up 6 bases and J gave up 6 bases, with 17 bases separating them.

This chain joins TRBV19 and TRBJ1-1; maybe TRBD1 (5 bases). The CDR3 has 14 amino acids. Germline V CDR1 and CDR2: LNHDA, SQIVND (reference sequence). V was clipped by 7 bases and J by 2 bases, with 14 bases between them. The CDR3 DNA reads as TGTGCCAGTACCCCATTGGGACTCAACACTGAAGCTTTCTTT. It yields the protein CASTPLGLNTEAFF.

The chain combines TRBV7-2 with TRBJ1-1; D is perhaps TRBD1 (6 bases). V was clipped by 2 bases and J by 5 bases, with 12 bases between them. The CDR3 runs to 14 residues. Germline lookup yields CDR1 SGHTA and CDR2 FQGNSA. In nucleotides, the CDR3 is TGTGCCAGCAGCTTAAGGGGGGGTTGGACTGAAGCTTTCTTT. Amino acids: CASSLRGGWTEAFF.

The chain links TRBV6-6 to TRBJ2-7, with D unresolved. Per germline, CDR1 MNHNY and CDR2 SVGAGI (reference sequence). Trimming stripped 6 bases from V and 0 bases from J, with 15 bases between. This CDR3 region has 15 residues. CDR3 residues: CASSMRTEYSYEQYF. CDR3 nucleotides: TGTGCCAGCAGCATGAGGACGGAGTACTCCTACGAGCAGTACTTC.

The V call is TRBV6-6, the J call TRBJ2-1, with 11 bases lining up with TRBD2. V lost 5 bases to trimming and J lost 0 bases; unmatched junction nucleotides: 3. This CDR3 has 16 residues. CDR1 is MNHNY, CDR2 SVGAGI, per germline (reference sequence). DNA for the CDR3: TGTGCCAGCAGTGGAACTAGCGGGGGCTCCTACAATGAGCAGTTCTTC. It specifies CASSGTSGGSYNEQFF.

The CDR3 DNA is TGTGCCAGCAGCCAGAACACAGGGCCAGGGGCTTTCTTT. Protein sequence: CASSQNTGPGAFF. This chain connects TRBV3-1 (or the pseudogene TRBV3-2) to TRBJ1-1; maybe TRBD1 (6 bases). The CDR3 has 13 amino acids. Trimming removed 3 bases at V and 11 bases at J, with 16 bases between. Germline-derived CDR1 and CDR2 are LGHDT and YNNKEL (reference sequence).

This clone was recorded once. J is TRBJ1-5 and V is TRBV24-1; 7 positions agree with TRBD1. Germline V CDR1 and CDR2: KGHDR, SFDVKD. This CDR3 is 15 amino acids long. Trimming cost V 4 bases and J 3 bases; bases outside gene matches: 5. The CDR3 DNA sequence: TGTGCCACCAGTGAGCCGGGGACAGACAATCAGCCCCAGCATTTT. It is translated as CATSEPGTDNQPQHF.

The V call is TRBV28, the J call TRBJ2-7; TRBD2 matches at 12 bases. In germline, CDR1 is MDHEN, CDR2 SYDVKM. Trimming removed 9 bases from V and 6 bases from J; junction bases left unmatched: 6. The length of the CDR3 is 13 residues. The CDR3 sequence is CASGQGLAGEQYF. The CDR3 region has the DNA TGTGCCAGTGGCCAGGGACTAGCGGGCGAGCAGTACTTC.

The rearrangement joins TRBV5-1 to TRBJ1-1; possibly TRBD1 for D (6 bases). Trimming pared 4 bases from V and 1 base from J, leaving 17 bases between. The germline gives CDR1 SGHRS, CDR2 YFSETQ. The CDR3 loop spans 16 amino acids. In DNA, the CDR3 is TGCGCCAGCAGCCCGGGGGCCCCAGGGGCGAACACTGAAGCTTTCTTT. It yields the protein CASSPGAPGANTEAFF.